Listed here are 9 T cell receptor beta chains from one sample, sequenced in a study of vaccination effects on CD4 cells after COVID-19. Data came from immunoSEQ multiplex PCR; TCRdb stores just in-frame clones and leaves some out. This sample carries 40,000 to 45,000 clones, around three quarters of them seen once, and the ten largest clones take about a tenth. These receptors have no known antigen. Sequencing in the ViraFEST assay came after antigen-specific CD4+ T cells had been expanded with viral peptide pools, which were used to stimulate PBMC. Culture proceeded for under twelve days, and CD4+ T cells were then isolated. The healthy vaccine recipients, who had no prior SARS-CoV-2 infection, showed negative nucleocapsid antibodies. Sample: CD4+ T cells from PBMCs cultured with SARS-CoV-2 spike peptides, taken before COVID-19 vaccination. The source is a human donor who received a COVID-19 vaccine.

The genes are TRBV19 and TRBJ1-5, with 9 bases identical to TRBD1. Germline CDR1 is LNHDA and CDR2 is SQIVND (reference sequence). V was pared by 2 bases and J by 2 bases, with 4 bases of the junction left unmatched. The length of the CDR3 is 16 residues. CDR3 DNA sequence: TGTGCCAGTAGTATACAGACAGGGGGTGGCAATCAGCCCCAGCATTTT. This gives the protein CASSIQTGGGNQPQHF.

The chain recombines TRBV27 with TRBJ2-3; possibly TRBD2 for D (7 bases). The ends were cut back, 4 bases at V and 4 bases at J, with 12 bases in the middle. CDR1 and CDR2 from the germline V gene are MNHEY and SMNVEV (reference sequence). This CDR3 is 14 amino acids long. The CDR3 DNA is TGTGCCAGCAGTTCAAGGGGGGGGGCAGATACGCAGTATTTT. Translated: CASSSRGGADTQYF.

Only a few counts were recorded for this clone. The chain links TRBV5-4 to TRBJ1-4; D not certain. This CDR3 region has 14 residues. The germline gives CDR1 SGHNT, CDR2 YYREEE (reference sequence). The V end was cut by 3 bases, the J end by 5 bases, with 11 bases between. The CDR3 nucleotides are TGTGCCAGCAGCTCCCGAGGTGTGAATGAAAAACTGTTTTTT. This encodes CASSSRGVNEKLFF.

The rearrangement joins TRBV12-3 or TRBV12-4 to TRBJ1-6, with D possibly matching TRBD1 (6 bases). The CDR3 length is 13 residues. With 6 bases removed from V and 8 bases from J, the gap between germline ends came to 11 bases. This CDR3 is CASRGDTYSPLHF. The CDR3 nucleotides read TGTGCCAGCAGAGGGGACACCTATTCACCCCTCCACTTT.

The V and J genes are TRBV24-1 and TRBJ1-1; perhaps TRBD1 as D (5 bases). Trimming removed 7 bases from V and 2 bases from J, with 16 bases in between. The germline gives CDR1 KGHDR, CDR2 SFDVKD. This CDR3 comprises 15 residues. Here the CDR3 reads CATRGPGDYNTEAFF. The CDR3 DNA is TGTGCCACCAGGGGGCCAGGAGACTATAACACTGAAGCTTTCTTT.

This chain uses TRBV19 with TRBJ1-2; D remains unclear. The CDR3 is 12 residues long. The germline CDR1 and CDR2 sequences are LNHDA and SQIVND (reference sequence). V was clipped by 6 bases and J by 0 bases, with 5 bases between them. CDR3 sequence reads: CASRTPNYGYTF. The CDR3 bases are TGTGCCAGTAGGACCCCTAACTATGGCTACACCTTC.

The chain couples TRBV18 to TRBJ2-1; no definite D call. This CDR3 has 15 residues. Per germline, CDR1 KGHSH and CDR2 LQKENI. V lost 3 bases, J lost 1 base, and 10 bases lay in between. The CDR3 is CASSPVLPSYNEQFF. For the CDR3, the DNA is TGTGCCAGCTCACCGGTACTACCGTCCTACAATGAGCAGTTCTTC. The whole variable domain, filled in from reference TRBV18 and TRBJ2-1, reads NAGVMQNPRHLVRRRGQEARLRCSPMKGHSHVYWYRQLPEEGLKFMVYLQKENIIDESGMPKERFSAEFPKEGPSILRIQQVVRGDSAAYFCASSPVLPSYNEQFFGPGTRLTVL.

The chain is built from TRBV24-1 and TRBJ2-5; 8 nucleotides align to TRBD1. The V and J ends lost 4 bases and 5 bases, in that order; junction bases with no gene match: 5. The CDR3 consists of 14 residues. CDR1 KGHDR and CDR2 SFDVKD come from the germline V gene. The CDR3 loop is CATSEPGGRETQYF. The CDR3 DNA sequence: TGTGCCACCAGTGAACCAGGGGGCCGGGAGACCCAGTACTTC.

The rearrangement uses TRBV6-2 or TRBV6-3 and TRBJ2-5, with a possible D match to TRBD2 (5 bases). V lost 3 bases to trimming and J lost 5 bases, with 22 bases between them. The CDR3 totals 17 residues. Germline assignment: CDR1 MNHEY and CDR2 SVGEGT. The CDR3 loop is CASSYQVVAGIGETQYF. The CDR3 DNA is TGTGCCAGCAGTTATCAGGTCGTAGCCGGGATTGGGGAGACCCAGTACTTC.